This TCR beta chain was sequenced for a study of cytomegalovirus exposure and HLA in healthy donors. Study findings and constraints: Association of 16,951 TCR beta sequences with HLA alleles was found at 0.05 false discovery rate in a later analysis. Generally TCR sequences proved uncommon, though certain public TCRs appeared in numerous donors.

The germline gives CDR1 MNHEY, CDR2 SVGAGI. Between the trimmed V and J ends, which lost 2 bases and 1 base, there was a span of 11 bases. CDR3 size: 15 residues. Healthy bone marrow donors supplied every sample. About this clone: Its antigen remains unknown.

PCR primers comprised 60 Vbeta and 13 Jbeta primers. In the source study's methods: The authors later counted roughly 87 million unique TCR beta chains, 9.5 million to 13 million of them shared. Method: immunoSEQ multiplex PCR; TCRdb's copy keeps in-frame clones and lacks some. D and trimming come from the DNA, and the V and J calls and clone size come from that table. The data contain 150,000 or so clones, approximately 74% of them singletons. Material for sequencing was PBMCs. This TCR derives from a man younger than 35 in good health and CMV-seronegative. The gene calls are TRBV6-5 and TRBJ1-1; the D is unclear. CDR3 sequence reads: CASSYRGISNTEAFF. CDR3 DNA: TGTGCCAGCAGTTACCGAGGGATCTCGAACACTGAAGCTTTCTTT.